A selection of T cell receptor beta chains follows, all from one sample in a study of blood T cell repertoires in COVID-19. Only in-frame clones appear in the TCRdb table, and some are missing; sequencing was by immunoSEQ multiplex PCR. The repertoire includes 71,000 or so clones, about nine tenths of them detected once, and around 8% sits in the top ten. Sequencing was carried out using peripheral blood. Source of these receptors: a man in his fifties or sixties with active COVID-19. Both conserved end residues are part of each CDR3. The D gene is left open where the match is weak. The listing skips clone size in some rows; elsewhere it reads once, few, many or a size class.

D	size	length	J	V	CDR3	DNA
-	-	13	TRBJ1-2	TRBV25-1	CASSDRANYGYTF	TGTGCCAGCAGTGACAGGGCTAACTATGGCTACACCTTC
TRBD1	-	17	TRBJ1-2	TRBV5-4	CASSLGFGQGLNYGYTF	TGTGCCAGCAGCTTGGGGTTTGGACAGGGTCTTAACTATGGCTACACCTTC
TRBD1	-	15	TRBJ2-7	TRBV5-1	CASSLGGQGGREQYF	TGCGCCAGCAGCTTGGGGGGACAGGGAGGGCGCGAGCAGTACTTC
-	once	12	TRBJ1-1	TRBV28	CASSPTTGLAFF	TGTGCCAGCAGTCCAACAACAGGTTTAGCTTTCTTT
-	-	15	TRBJ2-3	TRBV24-1	CATGSDIDDPDTQYF	TGTGCCACCGGCTCGGACATCGACGACCCAGATACGCAGTATTTT
-	-	13	TRBJ1-2	TRBV4-3	CASSQDYHYGYTF	TGCGCCAGCAGCCAAGATTATCACTATGGCTACACCTTC
TRBD2	-	13	TRBJ2-1	TRBV19	CASSAGGYNEQFF	TGTGCCAGTAGCGCGGGAGGTTACAATGAGCAGTTCTTC
-	-	12	TRBJ1-5	TRBV19	CASSQLHQPQHF	TGTGCCAGTAGCCAACTCCATCAGCCCCAGCATTTT
-	-	16	TRBJ2-7	TRBV18	CASSPLGQGSSYEQYF	TGTGCCAGCTCACCACTGGGGCAGGGCAGCTCCTACGAGCAGTACTTC
-	-	16	TRBJ1-4	TRBV28	CASSFGHQIGNEKLFF	TGTGCCAGCAGTTTTGGGCACCAGATCGGTAATGAAAAACTGTTTTTT
TRBD1	-	13	TRBJ2-7	TRBV6-2/TRBV6-3	CASSRDRPYEQYF	TGTGCCAGCAGTCGGGACAGACCCTACGAGCAGTACTTC
-	-	17	TRBJ1-3	TRBV4-1	CASSQEAPVISGNTIYF	TGCGCCAGCAGCCAAGAAGCCCCGGTAATCTCTGGAAACACCATATATTTT
-	-	16	TRBJ2-7	TRBV5-5	CASSLADSRRSYEQYF	TGTGCCAGCAGCTTGGCCGATTCCAGGCGAAGCTACGAGCAGTACTTC
-	-	14	TRBJ2-7	TRBV27	CASSPTGPRYEQYF	TGTGCCAGCAGTCCCACAGGGCCCCGCTACGAGCAGTACTTC
-	-	12	TRBJ2-5	TRBV24-1	CATSDRGETQYF	TGTGCCACCAGTGATCGGGGAGAGACCCAGTACTTC
-	-	15	TRBJ2-2	TRBV7-9	CASSLGRGAREELFF	TGTGCCAGCAGCTTAGGACGGGGGGCGCGCGAGGAGCTGTTTTTT
-	-	16	TRBJ2-7	TRBV4-1	CASSVTGTLSSYEQYF	TGCGCCAGCAGCGTTACCGGGACTCTTAGTTCCTACGAGCAGTACTTC
-	-	14	TRBJ2-3	TRBV9	CASSVAGGSGTQYF	TGTGCCAGCAGCGTAGCTGGGGGCTCCGGTACGCAGTATTTT
TRBD1	-	16	TRBJ2-2	TRBV28	CASSLAGGVWTGELFF	TGTGCCAGCAGTTTAGCAGGGGGCGTCTGGACCGGGGAGCTGTTTTTT
-	-	16	TRBJ1-3	TRBV2	CASNRQLLPSGNTIYF	TGTGCCAGCAATCGACAGCTCCTACCCTCTGGAAACACCATATATTTT
-	-	14	TRBJ2-3	TRBV6-6	CASSYEAGTDTQYF	TGTGCCAGCAGTTACGAGGCTGGCACAGATACGCAGTATTTT
TRBD1	-	13	TRBJ2-1	TRBV7-2	CASSPKGADEQFF	TGTGCCAGCAGCCCTAAGGGGGCCGATGAGCAGTTCTTC
TRBD1	medium-sized	14	TRBJ1-2	TRBV5-5	CASSLIGQGSGYTF	TGTGCCAGCAGCTTGATAGGACAGGGTTCTGGCTACACCTTC
-	-	17	TRBJ2-2	TRBV6-2/TRBV6-3	CASSWSDQGIYTGELFF	TGTGCCAGCAGTTGGAGCGACCAGGGAATATACACCGGGGAGCTGTTTTTT
TRBD1	once	14	TRBJ1-4	TRBV5-1	CASSQGTGNEKLFF	TGCGCCAGCAGCCAAGGGACAGGGAATGAAAAACTGTTTTTT
-	-	13	TRBJ1-1	TRBV6-5	CASTLQGNTEAFF	TGTGCCAGCACCTTACAGGGGAACACTGAAGCTTTCTTT
-	-	13	TRBJ2-1	TRBV6-4	CASSDRGRNEQFF	TGTGCCAGCAGTGACAGGGGAAGGAATGAGCAGTTCTTC
-	-	13	TRBJ1-5	TRBV19	CASRQGRNQPQHF	TGTGCCAGTAGACAGGGTCGCAATCAGCCCCAGCATTTT
-	-	14	TRBJ1-5	TRBV29-1	CSVVGGNSNQPQHF	TGCAGCGTTGTGGGAGGAAATAGCAATCAGCCCCAGCATTTT
TRBD1	-	13	TRBJ1-2	TRBV12-3/TRBV12-4	CASSPWDSYGYTF	TGTGCCAGCAGTCCCTGGGACAGCTATGGCTACACCTTC
TRBD2	-	15	TRBJ2-1	TRBV4-3	CASSLTSGPYNEQFF	TGCGCCAGCAGCTTAACTAGCGGACCATACAATGAGCAGTTCTTC
TRBD1	-	14	TRBJ2-7	TRBV20-1	CSASRTGGFYEQYF	TGCAGTGCTAGTCGGACAGGGGGCTTCTACGAGCAGTACTTC
TRBD1	-	16	TRBJ2-5	TRBV7-9	CASSLEGQDPRETQYF	TGTGCCAGCAGCTTAGAGGGACAGGATCCCAGAGAGACCCAGTACTTC
-	once	17	TRBJ1-3	TRBV6-1	CASSEWGVEGVRNTIYF	TGTGCCAGCAGTGAATGGGGGGTTGAGGGCGTCAGAAACACCATATATTTT
TRBD2	-	23	TRBJ2-2	TRBV6-1	CASSELPPGDSGGAMMNTGELFF	TGTGCCAGCAGTGAACTCCCCCCCGGGGATAGCGGGGGGGCGATGATGAACACCGGGGAGCTGTTTTTT